This T cell receptor (beta chain) was retrieved from a study of cytomegalovirus exposure and HLA in healthy donors. This clone was observed a few times. Germline assignment: CDR1 GTSNPN and CDR2 SVGIG (reference sequence). The CDR3 covers 14 residues. Trimming took 0 bases from V and 6 from J; bases not matched to a gene: 8. The PCR had 60 Vbeta and 13 Jbeta primers. The repertoire was sequenced with immunoSEQ multiplex PCR; TCRdb's copy has only in-frame clones and lacks some. The sample records about 80,000 clones, roughly 79% being singletons. What was sequenced was PBMCs. The origin of this receptor is a woman in her 40s in good health and CMV-seropositive. The chain combines TRBV30 with TRBJ2-7; 7 bases align to TRBD1. The CDR3 loop is CAWSVHTGAGEQYF. CDR3 bases: TGTGCCTGGAGTGTACACACAGGGGCGGGCGAGCAGTACTTC.